Listed below are T cell receptor beta chains from one sample, sequenced in a study of Ad26.COV2.S vaccination and SARS-CoV-2 variants. Profiled with immunoSEQ multiplex PCR; TCRdb holds only in-frame clones, not every one. The data show some 400,000 clones, about 89% seen once. The sample was peripheral blood, taken in a trial of Ad26.COV2.S vaccine versus placebo. The receptors were gathered from a person aged 18-60 years who received the Ad26.COV2.S COVID-19 vaccine or a placebo. Both conserved end residues are part of each CDR3. Each record gives: D gene, J gene, clone size, V gene, CDR3 protein, CDR3 DNA. The D gene is left open where the match is weak. Clone size appears in some rows only: once, few, many, or a class for an expanded clone.

D: NA; J: TRBJ2-2; size: NA; V: TRBV24-1; CDR3: CATSAPANLNTGELFF; DNA: TGTGCCACCAGTGCTCCGGCCAACTTGAACACCGGGGAGCTGTTTTTT
D: NA; J: TRBJ1-4; size: NA; V: TRBV5-8; CDR3: CASSWTYGRGVGKLFF; DNA: TGTGCCAGCAGCTGGACCTATGGCAGGGGTGTAGGAAAACTGTTTTTT
D: NA; J: TRBJ1-4; size: once; V: TRBV15; CDR3: CATSGTSGEKLFF; DNA: TGTGCCACCAGCGGGACCTCGGGGGAAAAACTGTTTTTT
D: NA; J: TRBJ1-2; size: NA; V: TRBV28; CDR3: CASSLRDWAQGRNYGYTF; DNA: TGTGCCAGCAGTTTACGGGACTGGGCACAAGGAAGAAACTATGGCTACACCTTC
D: TRBD1; J: TRBJ1-1; size: NA; V: TRBV2; CDR3: CASSQGAQVTEAFF; DNA: TGTGCCAGTTCTCAGGGGGCGCAGGTCACTGAAGCTTTCTTT
D: NA; J: TRBJ1-3; size: NA; V: TRBV19; CDR3: CASSIGRNTIYF; DNA: TGTGCCAGTAGTATTGGAAGAAACACCATATATTTT
D: NA; J: TRBJ2-2; size: NA; V: TRBV30; CDR3: CAWSVLGTGELFF; DNA: TGTGCCTGGAGTGTACTGGGGACCGGGGAGCTGTTTTTT
D: NA; J: TRBJ2-3; size: NA; V: TRBV11-3; CDR3: CASSSRRDFTDTQYF; DNA: TGTGCCAGCAGCTCGCGACGGGACTTCACAGATACGCAGTATTTT
D: NA; J: TRBJ2-5; size: NA; V: TRBV5-1; CDR3: CATTRGGSLNYQETQYF; DNA: TGCGCCACGACTCGAGGTGGCAGCCTAAACTACCAAGAGACCCAGTACTTC
D: NA; J: TRBJ1-1; size: NA; V: TRBV6-2/TRBV6-3; CDR3: CASSKRVSGRTEAFF; DNA: TGTGCCAGCAGTAAAAGGGTATCAGGGAGAACTGAAGCTTTCTTT
D: TRBD1; J: TRBJ1-6; size: once; V: TRBV3-1/TRBV3-2; CDR3: CASTPDRSNSPLHF; DNA: TGTGCCAGCACTCCGGACAGGAGCAATTCACCCCTCCACTTT
D: NA; J: TRBJ2-3; size: NA; V: TRBV4-1; CDR3: CASSQDLRGKADTQYF; DNA: TGCGCCAGCAGCCAAGATCTTAGAGGGAAAGCAGATACGCAGTATTTT
D: NA; J: TRBJ2-5; size: NA; V: TRBV27; CDR3: CASSFSQGQETQYF; DNA: TGTGCCAGCAGTTTCTCCCAGGGGCAAGAGACCCAGTACTTC
D: NA; J: TRBJ2-7; size: NA; V: TRBV3-1/TRBV3-2; CDR3: CASSPPSLLATAYEQYF; DNA: TGTGCCAGCAGCCCTCCCTCACTCCTAGCGACTGCCTACGAGCAGTACTTC
D: NA; J: TRBJ1-1; size: NA; V: TRBV7-9; CDR3: CASRQPVVGNTEAFF; DNA: TGTGCCAGCAGACAACCCGTTGTAGGGAACACTGAAGCTTTCTTT
D: NA; J: TRBJ1-1; size: NA; V: TRBV5-4; CDR3: CASSSDSNMNTEAFF; DNA: TGTGCCAGCAGCTCGGACAGCAATATGAACACTGAAGCTTTCTTT
D: TRBD1; J: TRBJ1-2; size: once; V: TRBV7-3; CDR3: CASSPRTGDGYTF; DNA: TGTGCCAGCAGCCCCCGTACAGGGGATGGCTACACCTTC
D: TRBD2; J: TRBJ2-1; size: NA; V: TRBV5-1; CDR3: CASSPGTSGSSEQFF; DNA: TGCGCCAGCAGCCCCGGGACTAGCGGGAGTAGTGAGCAGTTCTTC
D: TRBD2; J: TRBJ2-7; size: once; V: TRBV3-1/TRBV3-2; CDR3: CASSQVGGRLAGGGYEQYF; DNA: TGTGCCAGCAGCCAAGTGGGGGGGAGACTAGCGGGAGGAGGCTACGAGCAGTACTTC
D: TRBD2; J: TRBJ2-1; size: NA; V: TRBV27; CDR3: CASRRLAGHNEQFF; DNA: TGTGCCAGCAGACGACTAGCGGGGCACAATGAGCAGTTCTTC
D: TRBD2; J: TRBJ2-3; size: NA; V: TRBV15; CDR3: CATSRDSVAGAADTQYF; DNA: TGTGCCACCAGCAGAGATAGCGTGGCGGGAGCGGCAGATACGCAGTATTTT
D: NA; J: TRBJ2-3; size: NA; V: TRBV19; CDR3: CASSSRRDTQYF; DNA: TGTGCCAGTAGTTCCCGCAGGGATACGCAGTATTTT
D: TRBD1; J: TRBJ2-3; size: NA; V: TRBV27; CDR3: CASSLGGTGASDTQYF; DNA: TGTGCCAGCAGTTTAGGTGGGACAGGGGCCTCGGATACGCAGTATTTT
D: NA; J: TRBJ2-3; size: NA; V: TRBV4-3; CDR3: CASSPHRLTSTDTQYF; DNA: TGCGCCAGCAGCCCCCACCGCCTGACTAGCACAGATACGCAGTATTTT
D: TRBD2; J: TRBJ2-7; size: once; V: TRBV3-1/TRBV3-2; CDR3: CASSLWTSGSREQYF; DNA: TGTGCCAGCAGCCTTTGGACTAGCGGGAGTCGAGAGCAGTACTTC
D: NA; J: TRBJ2-3; size: once; V: TRBV6-5; CDR3: CASSYFSGSSTDTQYF; DNA: TGTGCCAGCAGTTACTTTTCCGGGAGTAGTACAGATACGCAGTATTTT
D: TRBD1; J: TRBJ2-6; size: NA; V: TRBV28; CDR3: CASSLTGGTGANVLTF; DNA: TGTGCCAGCAGTTTAACAGGGGGCACCGGGGCCAACGTCCTGACTTTC
D: TRBD1; J: TRBJ2-4; size: NA; V: TRBV14; CDR3: CASSKGQGAPTKNIQYF; DNA: TGTGCCAGCAGCAAGGGACAGGGGGCGCCGACCAAAAACATTCAGTACTTC
D: NA; J: TRBJ2-1; size: NA; V: TRBV19; CDR3: CASGWYNEQFF; DNA: TGTGCCAGTGGGTGGTACAATGAGCAGTTCTTC
D: TRBD2; J: TRBJ2-7; size: NA; V: TRBV28; CDR3: CASSRLAGESEQYF; DNA: TGTGCCAGCAGCCGACTAGCGGGAGAGTCCGAGCAGTACTTC
D: NA; J: TRBJ2-1; size: NA; V: TRBV7-3; CDR3: CASSLSSGGDEQFF; DNA: TGTGCCAGCAGCTTAAGCTCCGGGGGCGATGAGCAGTTCTTC
D: NA; J: TRBJ2-3; size: NA; V: TRBV6-5; CDR3: CASSYSSRSNTQYF; DNA: TGTGCCAGCAGTTACTCGAGTCGATCGAATACGCAGTATTTT
D: NA; J: TRBJ2-4; size: NA; V: TRBV10-1; CDR3: CASSDPKNIQYF; DNA: TGCGCCAGCAGTGACCCGAAAAACATTCAGTACTTC
D: NA; J: TRBJ1-2; size: NA; V: TRBV15; CDR3: CATSRWGRELPTNYGYTF; DNA: TGTGCCACCAGCAGATGGGGCAGGGAGTTGCCGACTAACTATGGCTACACCTTC
D: TRBD1; J: TRBJ1-2; size: NA; V: TRBV30; CDR3: CAWRTQGAGYYGYTF; DNA: TGTGCCTGGAGAACGCAGGGGGCGGGGTACTATGGCTACACCTTC
D: NA; J: TRBJ2-1; size: NA; V: TRBV7-3; CDR3: CASSLRSHNEQFF; DNA: TGTGCCAGCAGCTTACGGTCCCACAATGAGCAGTTCTTC
D: NA; J: TRBJ2-7; size: few; V: TRBV6-5; CDR3: CASTPSTSASYEQYF; DNA: TGTGCCAGCACCCCGTCGACATCTGCCTCCTACGAGCAGTACTTC
D: NA; J: TRBJ2-7; size: NA; V: TRBV24-1; CDR3: CATIGNNGYEQYF; DNA: TGTGCCACCATTGGGAATAACGGCTACGAGCAGTACTTC
D: TRBD2; J: TRBJ2-1; size: NA; V: TRBV7-9; CDR3: CASSSGTSGYNEQFF; DNA: TGTGCCAGCAGTTCCGGGACTAGCGGGTACAATGAGCAGTTCTTC
D: TRBD2; J: TRBJ2-5; size: NA; V: TRBV6-6; CDR3: CASSFRTSGWQETQYF; DNA: TGTGCCAGCAGTTTCCGGACTAGCGGGTGGCAAGAGACCCAGTACTTC
D: NA; J: TRBJ2-2; size: NA; V: TRBV5-1; CDR3: CASSLALQGNTGELFF; DNA: TGCGCCAGCAGCTTGGCCCTACAGGGAAACACCGGGGAGCTGTTTTTT
D: TRBD1; J: TRBJ2-7; size: NA; V: TRBV7-8; CDR3: CASSVRDRAYEQYF; DNA: TGTGCCAGCAGCGTCCGGGACAGGGCATACGAGCAGTACTTC
D: NA; J: TRBJ2-7; size: NA; V: TRBV6-1; CDR3: CASSVGTLGANSYEQYF; DNA: TGTGCCAGCAGTGTGGGTACTCTAGGTGCCAACTCCTACGAGCAGTACTTC
D: NA; J: TRBJ1-2; size: NA; V: TRBV12-2; CDR3: CASRRTGTAHYGYTF; DNA: TGTGCAAGTCGCAGAACAGGGACTGCCCACTATGGCTACACCTTC
D: TRBD2; J: TRBJ2-1; size: NA; V: TRBV6-2/TRBV6-3; CDR3: CASSYGLAGFYNEQFF; DNA: TGTGCCAGCAGTTACGGACTAGCGGGATTTTACAATGAGCAGTTCTTC
D: NA; J: TRBJ2-6; size: NA; V: TRBV5-6; CDR3: CASSLEQGSGANVLTF; DNA: TGTGCCAGCAGCTTAGAACAGGGTTCTGGGGCCAACGTCCTGACTTTC
D: TRBD2; J: TRBJ2-3; size: NA; V: TRBV11-2; CDR3: CASSVGTSGSDTQYF; DNA: TGTGCCAGCAGCGTCGGGACTAGCGGGAGTGATACGCAGTATTTT
D: NA; J: TRBJ2-1; size: NA; V: TRBV10-2; CDR3: CASSELRYEQFF; DNA: TGCGCCAGCAGTGAGCTTAGATATGAGCAGTTCTTC
D: NA; J: TRBJ1-5; size: NA; V: TRBV19; CDR3: CASKGTTNQPQHF; DNA: TGTGCCAGTAAGGGCACCACCAATCAGCCCCAGCATTTT
D: NA; J: TRBJ2-7; size: once; V: TRBV5-4; CDR3: CASSLAGRLYEQYF; DNA: TGTGCCAGCAGCTTGGCGGGAAGACTGTACGAGCAGTACTTC
D: TRBD1; J: TRBJ2-7; size: NA; V: TRBV11-3; CDR3: CASSLDRVSYEQYF; DNA: TGTGCCAGCAGCTTGGACAGGGTCAGCTACGAGCAGTACTTC
D: NA; J: TRBJ2-7; size: NA; V: TRBV7-9; CDR3: CASSLESRDYEQYF; DNA: TGTGCCAGCAGCTTAGAGTCCCGGGACTACGAGCAGTACTTC
D: NA; J: TRBJ2-1; size: NA; V: TRBV7-7; CDR3: CASSLGPGSYNEQFF; DNA: TGTGCCAGCAGCTTAGGGCCGGGCTCCTACAATGAGCAGTTCTTC
D: NA; J: TRBJ2-1; size: NA; V: TRBV12-3/TRBV12-4; CDR3: CASRGGGDEQFF; DNA: TGTGCCAGCAGAGGGGGTGGAGATGAGCAGTTCTTC
D: NA; J: TRBJ1-1; size: few; V: TRBV12-3/TRBV12-4; CDR3: CASSLERGTEAFF; DNA: TGTGCCAGCAGTTTAGAAAGAGGCACTGAAGCTTTCTTT